Sequencing of this T cell receptor (beta chain) was carried out in a study of blood T cells in healthy people across ages. General study results and limits: Diversity was higher, and naive CD4+ cells more numerous, in long-lived donors than in aged donors.

Primers used in a second PCR of about 7 to 11 cycles were a sample-barcoded 5' primer and a J-beta primer mix. TCRdb re-called the 5' RACE reads with MiXCR, one entry per CDR3 protein. Of about 750,000 distinct CDR3 sequences in the sample, less than 70% are singletons; the top ten hold under 50%. Germline trimming cut 4 bases from V and 2 bases from J; bases unmatched to any gene: 6. Germline V gene lookup returns CDR1 SNHLY and CDR2 FYNNEI. CDR3 length: 15 amino acids. This clonotype was seen just once. What it recognizes is unknown. The sample was blood. This clonotype was obtained from an elderly man in good health. The genes are TRBV2 and TRBJ2-5; 8 nucleotides agree with TRBD2. The CDR3 here is CASSVTSGGQETQYF. The CDR3 DNA reads TGTGCCAGCAGTGTTACTAGCGGAGGACAAGAGACCCAGTACTTC.